This T cell receptor beta chain is from a study of shared clonotypes between healthy human individuals. On this clone: The sample holds other DNA sequences that translate to the same CDR3.

TCRdb's copy holds only in-frame clones and misses some; the assay was immunoSEQ multiplex PCR. The sample gives 2 million to 3 million clones, 93% of which show up once; around 0.37% is in the top ten. There are 12 residues in the CDR3. With 3 bases removed from V and 4 bases from J, the gap between germline ends came to 6 bases. Germline V lookup: CDR1 MGHRA, CDR2 YSYEKL. This TCR came from a man between 18 and 29 years old in good health. Some clones in this sample may be carry-over from other donors' samples. The sample comprised naive CD4+ T cells from PBMCs. Documented subset: CD45RA+ positively selected. This rearrangement joins TRBV4-1 to TRBJ2-5, with D unresolved. CDR3 nucleotide sequence: TGCGCCAGCAGCCATTTGGGAGAGACCCAGTACTTC. Translating it yields CASSHLGETQYF.